These 13 T cell receptor beta chains were sequenced from one sample in a study of shared clonotypes between healthy human individuals. Profiling relied on immunoSEQ multiplex PCR, and the TCRdb table lists in-frame clones only, not all of them. The table lists about 100,000 clones, around 68% of them singletons. The sequencing sample was made of memory CD8+ T cells sorted from blood. Described subset: CD45RO+ cells pooled with CCR7-negative TemRA cells. Source of these receptors: a woman aged 30 to 39 in good health.

Concerning this clone itself: Possible read error: a much larger clone is one base away. The chain joins TRBV7-9 to TRBJ1-1; 8 bases agree with TRBD1. Per germline, CDR1 SEHNR and CDR2 FQNEAQ (reference sequence). V was clipped by 4 bases and J by 3 bases; unmatched bases: 4. This CDR3 region has 14 residues. CDR3 region: CASSSGQGYTEAFF. The CDR3 DNA reads as TGTGCCAGCAGCTCCGGACAGGGATACACTGAAGCTTTCTTT. The full variable domain, completed using reference TRBV7-9 and TRBJ1-1, is DTGVSQNPRHKITKRGQNVTFRCDPISEHNRLYWYRQTLGQGPEFLTYFQNEAQLEKSRLLSDRFSAERPKGSFSTLEIQRTEQGDSAMYLCASSSGQGYTEAFFGQGTRLTVV.

This clone was detected only a few times. The CDR3 DNA is TGTGCCAGCAGCTTCGGGGACTCCTACGAGCAGTACTTC. Translated, it gives CASSFGDSYEQYF. The chain joins TRBV7-9 to TRBJ2-5; TRBD2 is a possible D gene (5 bases). The last part of the DNA fits TRBJ2-7 better; the J call may be wrong. Germline assignment: CDR1 SEHNR and CDR2 FQNEAQ (reference sequence). This CDR3 contains 13 residues.

V gene TRBV14 combines with J gene TRBJ2-7; TRBD2 is a possible D gene (6 bases). This CDR3 spans 13 amino acids. The V end was cut by 5 bases, the J end by 3 bases, with 11 bases between. The V gene's germline CDR1 is SGHDN and CDR2 FVKESK. The CDR3 region is CASSKRDFYEQYF. The CDR3 DNA reads as TGTGCCAGCAGCAAAAGGGACTTCTACGAGCAGTACTTC.

This sequence joins TRBV19 and TRBJ1-2, with a possible D match to TRBD1 (6 bases). Germline V gene lookup returns CDR1 LNHDA and CDR2 SQIVND (reference sequence). The CDR3 has 14 residues. V was clipped by 4 bases and J by 4 bases, with 13 bases between them. The CDR3 region has the DNA TGTGCCAGTAGTACCTCAGGGGAGGCCTATGGCTACACCTTC. Amino acid sequence: CASSTSGEAYGYTF.

This rearrangement joins TRBV7-3 to TRBJ2-1; D not resolved. The V and J ends lost 2 bases and 5 bases respectively, with 7 bases between them. There are 13 residues in the CDR3. The germline CDR1 and CDR2 sequences are SGHTA and FQGTGA. CDR3 protein: CASSLSLNNEQFF. CDR3 nucleotides: TGTGCCAGCAGCTTATCTCTCAACAATGAGCAGTTCTTC. The entire variable domain, with the rest obtained from reference TRBV7-3 and TRBJ2-1, is as follows: GAGVSQTPSNKVTEKGKYVELRCDPISGHTALYWYRQSLGQGPEFLIYFQGTGAADDSGLPNDRFFAVRPEGSVSTLKIQRTERGDSAVYLCASSLSLNNEQFFGPGTRLTVL.

V gene TRBV7-6 combines with J gene TRBJ1-2, with D tentatively TRBD1 (5 bases). In germline, CDR1 is SGHVS, CDR2 FNYEAQ. The CDR3 length is 18 residues. Trimming left V 3 bases short and J 5 bases short, with 25 bases between. CDR3 in DNA: TGTGCCAGCAGCTTGGACACGAGCAGGGCAGGGTCTGGTTATGGCTACACCTTC. The encoded protein is CASSLDTSRAGSGYGYTF.

The rearrangement joins TRBV7-6 to TRBJ2-3, with unresolved D. Germline V gene data show CDR1 as SGHVS and CDR2 as FNYEAQ. The CDR3 sequence is 12 residues long. Trimming removed 1 base at V and 5 bases at J, with 4 bases between. Here the CDR3 DNA reads TGTGCCAGCAGCTTAGGGGTAGATACGCAGTATTTT. Its protein is CASSLGVDTQYF. The complete variable domain, with remaining parts taken from reference TRBV7-6 and TRBJ2-3, reads GAGVSQSPRYKVTKRGQDVALRCDPISGHVSLYWYRQALGQGPEFLTYFNYEAQQDKSGLPNDRFSAERPEGSISTLTIQRTEQRDSAMYRCASSLGVDTQYFGPGTRLTVL.

This clone was seen a few times. The chain has TRBV4-1 and TRBJ1-4; D ambiguous. The ends were cut back, 2 bases at V and 5 bases at J, with 12 bases in the middle. This CDR3 contains 15 residues. Germline CDR1 is MGHRA and CDR2 is YSYEKL. The CDR3 region is CASSQIGSPNEKLFF. DNA of the CDR3: TGCGCCAGCAGCCAAATTGGTAGCCCCAATGAAAAACTGTTTTTT.

This clone was seen at least ten times. The chain couples TRBV6-6 to TRBJ2-3; D remains ambiguous. The V gene's germline CDR1 is MNHNY and CDR2 SVGAGI (reference sequence). There are 11 residues in the CDR3. Trimming removed 7 bases at V and 2 bases at J, with 4 bases between. CDR3 sequence: CASTNTDTQYF. The CDR3 region has the DNA TGTGCCAGCACAAACACAGATACGCAGTATTTT.

This clone was seen more than once but under ten times. It may be a read error: a sequence one base away is much more abundant. Additional DNA sequences in this sample encode the identical CDR3. The chain recombines TRBV2 with TRBJ2-7; no definite D call. The CDR3 runs 11 residues. Germline loops: CDR1 SNHLY, CDR2 FYNNEI. V lost 4 bases and J 0 bases, leaving 1 base between the germline ends. In DNA form, the CDR3 reads TGTGCCAGCAGTGTCTCCTACGAGCAGTACTTC. Translating it yields CASSVSYEQYF.

This chain joins TRBV7-9 and TRBJ1-6, with a possible D match to TRBD1 (6 bases). V was trimmed by 5 bases and J by 1 base, leaving 15 bases between them. This CDR3 spans 17 amino acids. CDR1 is SEHNR and CDR2 is FQNEAQ in the germline V gene (reference sequence). CDR3 DNA: TGTGCCAGCAGCGACCTGAGGGGGGGATCCTATAATTCACCCCTCCACTTT. Its protein product is CASSDLRGGSYNSPLHF. Full variable domain (remainder filled in from reference TRBV7-9 and TRBJ1-6): DTGVSQNPRHKITKRGQNVTFRCDPISEHNRLYWYRQTLGQGPEFLTYFQNEAQLEKSRLLSDRFSAERPKGSFSTLEIQRTEQGDSAMYLCASSDLRGGSYNSPLHFGNGTRLTVT.

V is TRBV7-9 and J is TRBJ2-2, with a tentative D call TRBD2 (5 bases). This CDR3 contains 16 residues. Germline loops: CDR1 SEHNR, CDR2 FQNEAQ (reference sequence). V gave up 2 bases and J gave up 6 bases, with 16 bases separating them. The CDR3 DNA sequence: TGTGCCAGCAGCTTACTTGTTGGGAGTTTTCCCGGGGAGCTGTTTTTT. This encodes CASSLLVGSFPGELFF.

The chain uses TRBV28 and TRBJ2-5; 9 nucleotides line up with TRBD2. The CDR3 consists of 14 residues. J gave up 5 bases and V 6 bases, and 7 bases lay outside the gene matches. Germline V gene lookup returns CDR1 MDHEN and CDR2 SYDVKM. The CDR3 spells CASRVAGARETQYF. The CDR3, as DNA: TGTGCCAGCAGGGTAGCGGGAGCTCGGGAGACCCAGTACTTC.